Following are 26 T cell receptor beta chains from one sample sequenced in a study of identical twins. TCRdb independently ran MiXCR on the 5' RACE reads; one entry per CDR3 protein. This sample has about 490,000 distinct CDR3 sequences, with around 15% found just once. The same specimen was also included in a second study, on yellow fever vaccine responses in identical twins.

Sequencing was carried out using CD4+ T cells sorted from blood. These receptors were taken from a woman aged 18-29 years in good health.

The table lists this clonotype with a few counts. This chain joins TRBV24-1 and TRBJ2-1; a weak D match, TRBD1 (6 bases). Germline CDR1 KGHDR, CDR2 SFDVKD. V lost 1 base, J lost 5 bases, and 11 bases lay in between. The CDR3 spans 15 residues. The CDR3 DNA reads as TGTGCCACCAGTGATTTCGCGGCAGGGGACAATGAGCAGTTCTTC. Translated, it gives CATSDFAAGDNEQFF.

This clonotype turned up a few times. The rearrangement uses TRBV20-1 and TRBJ1-4; 7 bases agree with TRBD1. This CDR3 region has 14 residues. Germline CDR1 is DFQATT and CDR2 is SNEGSKA (reference sequence). V was pared by 5 bases and J by 6 bases, with 9 bases of the junction left unmatched. Here the CDR3 DNA reads TGCAGTGCTGGCCTAGGGGGCTCATATGAAAAACTGTTTTTT. Translation gives CSAGLGGSYEKLFF.

This clonotype was picked up many times. The chain couples TRBV12-3 or TRBV12-4 to TRBJ1-1; D is possibly TRBD1 (5 bases). V was shortened by 3 bases and J by 6 bases, with 11 bases between the two germline ends. The length of the CDR3 is 13 residues. CDR3 residues: CASSLMGRAEAFF. DNA of the CDR3: TGTGCCAGCAGTTTGATGGGCAGGGCTGAAGCTTTCTTT.

The chain has TRBV7-7 and TRBJ2-2; TRBD2 agrees at 10 bases. This CDR3 region has 17 residues. Losses at the gene ends were 4 bases for V and 2 bases for J; bases not matched to a gene: 7. CDR1 is SSHAT, CDR2 FNYEAQ, per germline (reference sequence). The CDR3 nucleotides read TGTGCCAGCAGCTCCCTAGCGGGGGCCACAAACACCGGGGAGCTGTTTTTT. Translation: CASSSLAGATNTGELFF.

The chain carries TRBV6-2 or TRBV6-3 and TRBJ2-3; tentative D call: TRBD1 (6 bases). Trimming cost V 2 bases and J 6 bases, with 9 bases left between them. Germline lookup yields CDR1 MNHEY and CDR2 SVGEGT. The CDR3 is 13 amino acids. CDR3 protein: CASSYDRPDTQYF. The CDR3, as DNA: TGTGCCAGCAGTTACGACAGGCCGGATACGCAGTATTTT.

The J gene is TRBJ2-5, the V gene TRBV11-3; a weak D match, TRBD1 (5 bases). Trimming removed 8 bases at V and 3 bases at J, with 10 bases between. CDR1 SGHNT and CDR2 YENEEA come from the germline V gene. The CDR3 totals 12 residues. CDR3 sequence reads: CASGANKETQYF. DNA for the CDR3: TGTGCCAGCGGGGCTAATAAAGAGACCCAGTACTTC. The full variable domain, its missing parts supplied by reference TRBV11-3 and TRBJ2-5, is EAGVVQSPRYKIIEKKQPVAFWCNPISGHNTLYWYLQNLGQGPELLIRYENEEAVDDSQLPKDRFSAERLKGVDSTLKIQPAELGDSAVYLCASGANKETQYFGPGTRLLVL.

This clonotype occurred a few times. J is TRBJ2-2 and V is TRBV2; no clear D. Germline lookup yields CDR1 SNHLY and CDR2 FYNNEI. With 9 bases removed from V and 4 bases from J, the gap between germline ends came to 18 bases. The CDR3 runs 15 residues. The CDR3 region has the DNA TGTGCCAGTCAACCCGTGGATCCCACCACCGGGGAGCTGTTTTTT. Translated, it gives CASQPVDPTTGELFF.

The chain uses TRBV12-3 or TRBV12-4 and TRBJ2-5, with a weak D call TRBD1 (6 bases). The V end was cut by 2 bases, the J end by 1 base, with 8 bases between. There are 14 residues in the CDR3. The CDR3 reads CASSLWTAQETQYF. CDR3 in DNA: TGTGCCAGCAGTTTATGGACAGCCCAAGAGACCCAGTACTTC.

This chain joins TRBV6-1 and TRBJ2-3, with a weak D call TRBD1 (6 bases). V lost 4 bases and J lost 2, with 19 bases in between. This CDR3 is built from 17 residues. The germline V gene encodes CDR1 MNHNS and CDR2 SASEGT. CDR3 sequence (DNA): TGTGCCAGCAGTGGACGGCCCGGACAGTCCGACACAGATACGCAGTATTTT. This translates into CASSGRPGQSDTDTQYF.

This clonotype showed up just a few times. The chain has TRBV27 and TRBJ1-3; TRBD1 agrees at 8 bases. The CDR3 runs to 15 residues. Germline CDR1 is MNHEY and CDR2 is SMNVEV (reference sequence). V gave up 5 bases and J gave up 5 bases; unmatched junction bases: 8. The CDR3 DNA reads TGTGCCAGCAGTACTACTCGGACAGGGAGAAACACCATATATTTT. The encoded protein is CASSTTRTGRNTIYF.

This clonotype was counted many times. The chain couples TRBV7-9 to TRBJ2-2; the match to TRBD1 covers 8 bases. V was clipped by 0 bases and J by 1 base; unmatched bases: 1. Germline CDR1 and CDR2: SEHNR and FQNEAQ (reference sequence). The CDR3 loop spans 16 amino acids. The CDR3 reads CASSLAGTGNTGELFF. CDR3 sequence (DNA): TGTGCCAGCAGCTTAGCCGGGACAGGGAACACCGGGGAGCTGTTTTTT.

This chain uses TRBV28 with TRBJ1-1, with 7 bases matching TRBD1. Germline V gene sequence: CDR1 MDHEN, CDR2 SYDVKM. Unmatched junction bases numbered 7, after V lost 5 bases and J lost 10 bases. There are 12 residues in the CDR3. The CDR3 is CASSADPGGAFF. In DNA, the CDR3 is TGTGCCAGCAGTGCCGACCCAGGGGGAGCTTTCTTT.

The V gene is TRBV4-1, the J gene TRBJ2-3; 12 nucleotides agree with TRBD2. The CDR3 length is 20 residues. The ends lost 3 bases at V and 1 base at J; junction bases unmatched: 14. Per germline, CDR1 MGHRA and CDR2 YSYEKL. The CDR3 protein is CASSHRTSGRSLWGTDTQYF. CDR3 sequence (DNA): TGCGCCAGCAGCCATCGTACTAGCGGGAGGTCCCTTTGGGGCACAGATACGCAGTATTTT.

The table lists this clonotype with a few counts. The chain links TRBV4-2 to TRBJ1-4; D remains unclear. CDR1 LGHNA and CDR2 YNFKEQ come from the germline V gene. This CDR3 has 12 residues. Trimming shortened V by 2 bases and J by 8 bases, and 6 bases separated the two germline ends. As DNA, the CDR3 is TGTGCCAGCAGCCAACTTGGCGAAAAACTGTTTTTT. Amino acids: CASSQLGEKLFF.

This clonotype was counted at least ten times. V gene TRBV2 combines with J gene TRBJ2-1; 8 bases line up with TRBD2. Losses at the gene ends were 11 bases for V and 3 bases for J; bases not matched to a gene: 6. This CDR3 comprises 13 residues. Looked up from germline, CDR1 is SNHLY and CDR2 is FYNNEI. The CDR3 DNA reads TGTGCCTCAGAGCGGGAGATCTACAATGAGCAGTTCTTC. Its protein product is CASEREIYNEQFF.

This clonotype showed up many times. This chain joins TRBV15 and TRBJ2-3; 11 bases agree with TRBD1. Germline CDR1 and CDR2: LNHNV and YYDKDF (reference sequence). The CDR3 spans 14 residues. Unmatched junction bases numbered 0, after V lost 3 bases and J lost 4 bases. This chain's CDR3 is CATSRDRGPDTQYF. Written as DNA, the CDR3 is TGTGCCACCAGCAGGGACAGGGGGCCAGATACGCAGTATTTT. Using reference TRBV15 and TRBJ2-3 for the parts outside the CDR3, the full variable domain is DAMVIQNPRYQVTQFGKPVTLSCSQTLNHNVMYWYQQKSSQAPKLLFHYYDKDFNNEADTPDNFQSRRPNTSFCFLDIRSPGLGDTAMYLCATSRDRGPDTQYFGPGTRLTVL.

In this sample, this clonotype turned up many times. The chain carries TRBV7-9 and TRBJ2-3; 9 bases match TRBD2. V lost 1 base and J lost 5; bases outside the gene matches: 7. The germline V gene has CDR1 SEHNR and CDR2 FQNEAQ (reference sequence). CDR3 length equals 16 residues. CDR3 sequence reads: CASSLGIAGAGDTQYF. The DNA of the CDR3 is TGTGCCAGCAGCTTAGGAATAGCGGGAGCGGGAGATACGCAGTATTTT.

This rearrangement joins TRBV29-1 to TRBJ2-3; D is uncertain. Trimming removed 7 bases at V and 5 bases at J, with 10 bases between. CDR1 and CDR2 from the germline V gene are SQVTM and ANQGSEA. CDR3 length equals 11 residues. The DNA for the CDR3 is TGCAGCGGCCAGATTGGAGATACGCAGTATTTT. Protein: CSGQIGDTQYF.

The chain joins TRBV12-3 or TRBV12-4 to TRBJ2-2, with D unclear. Trimming took 3 bases from V and 4 from J, leaving 6 bases between them. This CDR3 contains 13 residues. This CDR3 is CASSFFSTGELFF. The DNA of the CDR3 is TGTGCCAGCAGTTTTTTTAGCACCGGGGAGCTGTTTTTT.

The chain combines TRBV5-1 with TRBJ2-2; D possibly corresponds to TRBD1 (5 bases). Germline V gene sequence: CDR1 SGHRS, CDR2 YFSETQ. V was shortened by 6 bases and J by 0 bases, with 12 bases between the two germline ends. The CDR3 sequence is 15 residues long. The CDR3: CASTTGSTNTGELFF. The CDR3 nucleotides are TGCGCCAGCACAACAGGTTCCACGAACACCGGGGAGCTGTTTTTT.

The J gene is TRBJ2-7, the V gene TRBV24-1; 9 nucleotides align to TRBD2. The germline V gene has CDR1 KGHDR and CDR2 SFDVKD. This CDR3 region has 16 residues. Losses at the gene ends were 4 bases for V and 7 bases for J; bases not matched to a gene: 13. Here the CDR3 DNA reads TGTGCCACCAGTGACCCCCAAGCGGGAGGCCCGCGTGAGCAGTACTTC. Encoded protein: CATSDPQAGGPREQYF.

The rearrangement links TRBV12-3 or TRBV12-4 to TRBJ1-1, with TRBD1 matching 11 bases. J gave up 5 bases and V 6 bases, and 5 bases lay outside the gene matches. CDR3 length: 14 residues. CDR3 nucleotide sequence: TGTGCCAGCAGACCCGGGACAGGGGGGACTGAAGCTTTCTTT. It encodes CASRPGTGGTEAFF.

This chain connects TRBV7-9 to TRBJ2-7, with D perhaps matching TRBD1 or TRBD2 (5 bases each). CDR1 is SEHNR and CDR2 is FQNEAQ in the germline V gene (reference sequence). Between the trimmed V and J ends, which lost 5 bases and 4 bases, there was a span of 24 bases. This CDR3 has 17 residues. The CDR3 DNA sequence: TGTGCCAGCAGCCGGATATGGGACCAACCGGGGATTTACGAGCAGTACTTC. Translated, it gives CASSRIWDQPGIYEQYF.

This clonotype was seen many times. J is TRBJ2-7 and V is TRBV7-9; 9 nucleotides line up with TRBD2. The V gene's germline CDR1 is SEHNR and CDR2 FQNEAQ (reference sequence). The CDR3 is 17 amino acids. Trimming took 2 bases from V and 5 from J; bases not matched to a gene: 13. As DNA, the CDR3 is TGTGCCAGCAGCTTATACCGCGTGATAGCGGGAGAAAACGAGCAGTACTTC. Translated, it gives CASSLYRVIAGENEQYF.

The table lists this clonotype with a few counts. The chain combines TRBV28 with TRBJ1-1, with 7 positions matching TRBD1. After removal of 7 bases from V and 1 base from J, the junction contained 6 bases not matched to a gene. The V gene's germline CDR1 is MDHEN and CDR2 SYDVKM. This CDR3 contains 14 residues. The CDR3 reads CASNKQGRNTEAFF. CDR3 coding DNA: TGTGCCAGCAATAAACAGGGGAGGAACACTGAAGCTTTCTTT.

The chain uses TRBV12-3 or TRBV12-4 and TRBJ2-1, with 7 bases lining up with TRBD1. This CDR3 has 15 residues. J lost 6 bases, V lost 6 bases, and 11 bases had no gene match. CDR3 in DNA: TGTGCCAGCAGACCCGGGACAGAAAGGCCCAATGAGCAGTTCTTC. Translation: CASRPGTERPNEQFF.